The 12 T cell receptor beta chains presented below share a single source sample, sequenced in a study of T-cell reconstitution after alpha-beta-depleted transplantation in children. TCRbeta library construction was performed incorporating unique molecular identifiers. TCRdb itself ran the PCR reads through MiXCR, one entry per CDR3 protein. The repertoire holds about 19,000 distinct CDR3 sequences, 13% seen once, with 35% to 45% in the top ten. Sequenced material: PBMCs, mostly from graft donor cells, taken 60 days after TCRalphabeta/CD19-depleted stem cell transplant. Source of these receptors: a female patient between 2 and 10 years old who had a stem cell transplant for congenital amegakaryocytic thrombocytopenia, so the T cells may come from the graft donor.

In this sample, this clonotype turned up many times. CDR3 sequence reads: CASSPMASIRDEQFF. The CDR3 nucleotides are TGTGCCAGCAGCCCTATGGCTAGCATTAGGGATGAGCAGTTCTTC. The V and J genes are TRBV7-2 and TRBJ2-1; a possible D gene is TRBD2 (5 bases). Germline V gene sequence: CDR1 SGHTA, CDR2 FQGNSA. V was trimmed by 5 bases and J by 8 bases, leaving 19 bases between them. The CDR3 is made up of 15 amino acids.

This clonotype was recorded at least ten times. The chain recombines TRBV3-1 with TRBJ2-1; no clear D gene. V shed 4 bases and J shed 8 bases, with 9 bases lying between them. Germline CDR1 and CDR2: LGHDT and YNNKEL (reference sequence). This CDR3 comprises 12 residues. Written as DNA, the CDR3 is TGTGCCAGCAGCCTAAGGACCGATGAGCAGTTCTTC. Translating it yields CASSLRTDEQFF.

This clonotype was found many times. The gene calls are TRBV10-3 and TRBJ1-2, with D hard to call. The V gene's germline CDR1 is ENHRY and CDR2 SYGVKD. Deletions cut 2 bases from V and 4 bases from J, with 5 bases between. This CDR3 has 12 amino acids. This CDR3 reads CAISEGSYGYTF. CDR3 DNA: TGTGCCATCAGTGAGGGGAGCTATGGCTACACCTTC.

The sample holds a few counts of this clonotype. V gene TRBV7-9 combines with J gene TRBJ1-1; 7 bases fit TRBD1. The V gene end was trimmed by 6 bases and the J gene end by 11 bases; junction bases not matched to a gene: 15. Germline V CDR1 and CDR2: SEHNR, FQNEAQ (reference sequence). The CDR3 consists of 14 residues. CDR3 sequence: CASSPGTAARRAFF. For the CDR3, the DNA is TGTGCCAGCAGTCCCGGGACAGCTGCCAGAAGGGCTTTCTTT.

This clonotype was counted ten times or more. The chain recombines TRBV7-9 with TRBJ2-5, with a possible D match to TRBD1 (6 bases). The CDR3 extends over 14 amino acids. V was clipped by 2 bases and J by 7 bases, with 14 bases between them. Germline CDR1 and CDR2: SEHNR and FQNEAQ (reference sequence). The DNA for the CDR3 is TGTGCCAGCAGCTTAACACCAATACAGGGGACCCAGTACTTC. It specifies CASSLTPIQGTQYF.

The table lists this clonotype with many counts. CDR3 DNA: TGCAGTGCTAGAGATAGGGGGGCTAACTATGGCTACACCTTC. Its protein is CSARDRGANYGYTF. The chain couples TRBV20-1 to TRBJ1-2, with D perhaps TRBD1 (6 bases). Germline values: CDR1 DFQATT, CDR2 SNEGSKA (reference sequence). Trimming stripped 0 bases from V and 0 bases from J, with 8 bases between. The CDR3 is 14 residues long.

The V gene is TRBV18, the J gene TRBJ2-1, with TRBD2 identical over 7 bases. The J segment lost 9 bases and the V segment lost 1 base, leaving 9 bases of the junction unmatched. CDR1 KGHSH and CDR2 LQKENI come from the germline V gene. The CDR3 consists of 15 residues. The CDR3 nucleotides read TGTGCCAGCTCACCACAGACCGGGACTACGGGTGAGCAGTTCTTC. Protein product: CASSPQTGTTGEQFF.

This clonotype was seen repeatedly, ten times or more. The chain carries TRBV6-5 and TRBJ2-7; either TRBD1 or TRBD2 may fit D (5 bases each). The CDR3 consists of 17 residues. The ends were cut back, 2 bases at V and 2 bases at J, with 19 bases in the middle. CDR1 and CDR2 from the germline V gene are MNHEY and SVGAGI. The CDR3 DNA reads TGTGCCAGCAGTTACGGCGACCCCCGGGACCTACCCTACGAGCAGTACTTC. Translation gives CASSYGDPRDLPYEQYF.

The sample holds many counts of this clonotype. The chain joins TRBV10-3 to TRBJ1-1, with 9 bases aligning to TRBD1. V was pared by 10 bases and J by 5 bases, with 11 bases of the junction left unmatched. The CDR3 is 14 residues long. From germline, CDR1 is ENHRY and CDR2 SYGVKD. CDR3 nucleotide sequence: TGTGCCACAACTGGCGGGACAGGGAAGACTGAAGCTTTCTTT. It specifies CATTGGTGKTEAFF.

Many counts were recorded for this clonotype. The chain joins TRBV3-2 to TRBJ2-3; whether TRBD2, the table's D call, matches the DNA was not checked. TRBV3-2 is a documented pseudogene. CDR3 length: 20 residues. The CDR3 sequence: CASSSGLAGEPHPHTDTQYF. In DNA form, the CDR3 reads TGTGCCAGCAGCTCTGGACTAGCGGGAGAACCCCACCCCCACACAGATACGCAGTATTTT.

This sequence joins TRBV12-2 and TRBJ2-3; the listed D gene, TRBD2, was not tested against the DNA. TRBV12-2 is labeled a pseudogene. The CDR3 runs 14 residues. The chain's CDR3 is CASRLLAGFDTQYF. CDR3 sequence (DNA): TGTGCAAGTCGCTTACTAGCGGGATTCGATACGCAGTATTTT.

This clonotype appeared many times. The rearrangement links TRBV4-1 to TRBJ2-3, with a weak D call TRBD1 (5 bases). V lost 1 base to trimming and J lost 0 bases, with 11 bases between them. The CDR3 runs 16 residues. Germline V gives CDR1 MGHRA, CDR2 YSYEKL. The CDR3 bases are TGCGCCAGCAGCCAAGGCCCAGGGCGTAGCACAGATACGCAGTATTTT. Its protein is CASSQGPGRSTDTQYF.